This T cell receptor beta chain is drawn from a study of long-term antiretroviral therapy in people with HIV. Study-level results: Clones showing expansion before ART dominated the repertoire at all time points.

The CDR3 is made up of 16 amino acids. Per germline, CDR1 LNHNV and CDR2 YYDKDF (reference sequence). V lost 1 base to trimming and J lost 6 bases, with 15 bases between them. No fewer than two post-ART and no fewer than one pre-ART PBMC samples existed for each donor. Every participant with HIV received treatment in the United States. A note on this clone: Its antigen is unknown.

The libraries were made with immunoSEQ v3.0 at survey level. Using immunoSEQ multiplex PCR, the repertoire was profiled, and TCRdb retains in-frame clones only, with some absent. The sample has 30,000 to 40,000 clones, about 76% seen once. This chain joins TRBV15 and TRBJ1-4, with a tentative D call TRBD1 (5 bases). This receptor was obtained from a man in his late teens or twenties with HIV. The sample here was unsorted PBMCs, taken 1.9 years after starting antiretroviral therapy. This chain's CDR3 is CATSRGGGGVDEKLFF. CDR3 nucleotide sequence: TGTGCCACCAGCAGAGGGGGTGGAGGGGTGGATGAAAAACTGTTTTTT.